Each of the 18 T cell receptor beta chains below was sequenced from the same sample in a study of blood T cell repertoires in COVID-19. Assay used: immunoSEQ multiplex PCR; TCRdb lists only in-frame clones, some missing. The sample has about 23,000 clones, 70% to 90% seen once. The material sequenced was peripheral blood. The receptor source for this set is an elderly woman with active COVID-19.

V gene TRBV5-8 combines with J gene TRBJ1-5, with D hard to call. The CDR3 contains 15 residues. Germline lookup yields CDR1 SGHTS and CDR2 YDEGEE. The V end lost 0 bases, the J end lost 0 bases, and 7 bases lay between the germline ends. CDR3: CASSLALLSNQPQHF. For the CDR3, the DNA is TGTGCCAGCAGCTTGGCATTACTTAGCAATCAGCCCCAGCATTTT. Together with reference TRBV5-8 and TRBJ1-5, the CDR3 gives the full variable domain: EAGVTQSPTHLIKTRGQQATLRCSPISGHTSVYWYQQALGLGLQFLLWYDEGEERNRGNFPPRFSGRQFPNYSSELNVNALELEDSALYLCASSLALLSNQPQHFGDGTRLSIL.

The chain links TRBV2 to TRBJ2-5; 7 positions agree with TRBD2. CDR3 length equals 14 residues. The germline CDR1 and CDR2 sequences are SNHLY and FYNNEI. V trimming: 6 bases; J trimming: 5 bases; junction bases outside the gene matches: 9. This CDR3 reads CASRGSGGGETQYF. The CDR3 coding sequence is TGTGCCAGCAGGGGTTCGGGAGGAGGGGAGACCCAGTACTTC.

J is TRBJ2-5 and V is TRBV6-4; maybe TRBD1 (5 bases). Per germline, CDR1 MRHNA and CDR2 SNTAGT. The CDR3 has 18 amino acids. V gave up 0 bases and J gave up 0 bases, with 17 bases separating them. The chain's CDR3 is CASSDSRGGNIYQETQYF. CDR3 coding DNA: TGTGCCAGCAGTGACTCAAGGGGCGGAAACATTTACCAAGAGACCCAGTACTTC.

This clone was seen a single time. The chain links TRBV29-1 to TRBJ2-5; 8 bases align to TRBD1. The V gene's germline CDR1 is SQVTM and CDR2 ANQGSEA. V trimming: 1 base; J trimming: 1 base; junction bases outside the gene matches: 2. The length of the CDR3 is 14 residues. In nucleotides, the CDR3 is TGCAGCGTTGAAGGGACAGGGACCCAAGAGACCCAGTACTTC. Translation gives CSVEGTGTQETQYF. Based on the CDR3 plus reference TRBV29-1 and TRBJ2-5, the full variable domain is SAVISQKPSRDICQRGTSLTIQCQVDSQVTMMFWYRQQPGQSLTLIATANQGSEATYESGFVIDKFPISRPNLTFSTLTVSNMSPEDSSIYLCSVEGTGTQETQYFGPGTRLLVL.

The V call is TRBV25-1, the J call TRBJ1-1; a possible D gene is TRBD1 (5 bases). Germline V lookup: CDR1 MGHDK, CDR2 SYGVNS. The ends were cut back, 2 bases at V and 0 bases at J, with 13 bases in the middle. The CDR3 extends over 16 amino acids. CDR3 sequence: CASSERDSLMNTEAFF. For the CDR3, the DNA is TGTGCCAGCAGTGAACGTGACAGCCTAATGAACACTGAAGCTTTCTTT. Drawing the rest from reference TRBV25-1 and TRBJ1-1, the complete variable domain is EADIYQTPRYLVIGTGKKITLECSQTMGHDKMYWYQQDPGMELHLIHYSYGVNSTEKGDLSSESTVSRIRTEHFPLTLESARPSHTSQYLCASSERDSLMNTEAFFGQGTRLTVV.

The chain recombines TRBV7-9 with TRBJ1-2, with D maybe TRBD1 (5 bases). From germline, CDR1 is SEHNR and CDR2 FQNEAQ (reference sequence). Trimming removed 0 bases from V and 4 bases from J, with 15 bases in between. The CDR3 runs to 16 residues. CDR3 amino acids: CASSLAQAGWIYGYTF. The CDR3 coding sequence is TGTGCCAGCAGCTTAGCGCAGGCAGGGTGGATCTATGGCTACACCTTC.

The V and J genes are TRBV3-1 (or the pseudogene TRBV3-2) and TRBJ1-3; 12 bases fit TRBD1. CDR3 length: 18 residues. With 1 base clipped from V and 4 bases from J, the junction kept 8 bases outside the gene matches. Germline V gives CDR1 LGHDT, CDR2 YNNKEL (reference sequence). Here the CDR3 reads CASSQGSGQGARGNTIYF. The CDR3 DNA reads TGTGCCAGCAGCCAAGGGTCGGGACAGGGGGCGCGAGGAAACACCATATATTTT.

This clone has only one observation. V gene TRBV3-1 (or the pseudogene TRBV3-2) combines with J gene TRBJ2-2, with 8 bases identical to TRBD2. The CDR3 runs 15 residues. Looked up from germline, CDR1 is LGHDT and CDR2 is YNNKEL (reference sequence). V shed 2 bases and J 3 bases; nucleotides not matched to a gene: 2. The CDR3 spells CASSQRGGHTGELFF. The CDR3 DNA reads TGTGCCAGCAGCCAACGGGGGGGGCACACCGGGGAGCTGTTTTTT.

V and J are TRBV4-3 and TRBJ2-1; 10 bases agree with TRBD2. Germline CDR1 reads LGHNA; CDR2 reads YSLEER. The V and J ends lost 0 bases and 9 bases, in that order; junction bases with no gene match: 11. The CDR3 totals 17 residues. CDR3 loop: CASSQEFRASGGGEQFF. CDR3 in DNA: TGCGCCAGCAGCCAAGAATTTAGGGCTAGCGGGGGTGGTGAGCAGTTCTTC.

In its sample, this clone was seen a few times. V usage is TRBV29-1 and J usage is TRBJ2-3; tentatively, D is TRBD1 (6 bases). Trimming pared 4 bases from V and 5 bases from J, leaving 16 bases between. The CDR3 extends over 14 amino acids. Germline assignment: CDR1 SQVTM and CDR2 ANQGSEA. CDR3 nucleotide sequence: TGCAGCGTTGCAGGGGTGGGTTTTGGAGATACGCAGTATTTT. Translation gives CSVAGVGFGDTQYF.

The chain is built from TRBV11-2 and TRBJ1-1, with D tentatively TRBD1 (6 bases). Germline V gene sequence: CDR1 SGHAT, CDR2 FQNNGV. Trimming removed 0 bases at V and 8 bases at J, with 10 bases between. CDR3 length: 13 amino acids. In DNA form, the CDR3 reads TGTGCCAGCAGCTTAGAAGGCGGGGGCGAAGCTTTCTTT. Protein product: CASSLEGGGEAFF.

This CDR3 reads CAWIENGMNTEAFF. CDR3 coding DNA: TGTGCCTGGATTGAGAACGGGATGAACACTGAAGCTTTCTTT. V usage is TRBV30 and J usage is TRBJ1-1; D is undetermined. Trimming pared 4 bases from V and 0 bases from J, leaving 12 bases between. CDR1 GTSNPN and CDR2 SVGIG come from the germline V gene (reference sequence). There are 14 residues in the CDR3. Combining the CDR3 with reference TRBV30 and TRBJ1-1 gives the whole variable domain SQTIHQWPATLVQPVGSPLSLECTVEGTSNPNLYWYRQAAGRGLQLLFYSVGIGQISSEVPQNLSASRPQDRQFILSSKKLLLSDSGFYLCAWIENGMNTEAFFGQGTRLTVV.

The table lists this clone with a few counts. The chain employs TRBV19 and TRBJ2-1, with 8 bases identical to TRBD2. Germline V CDR1 and CDR2: LNHDA, SQIVND (reference sequence). This CDR3 has 15 residues. V shed 6 bases, J shed 7 bases, and the junction held 11 bases outside the gene matches. The CDR3 sequence is CASRGLLGGANEQFF. CDR3 DNA: TGTGCCAGTAGGGGGCTGCTCGGGGGGGCTAATGAGCAGTTCTTC.

CDR3 protein: CASSPPAGAAIYF. In DNA form, the CDR3 reads TGTGCCAGCTCACCACCGGCGGGGGCGGCCATATATTTT. The J gene is TRBJ1-3, the V gene TRBV18; a weak D match, TRBD1 (6 bases). Germline V gene sequence: CDR1 KGHSH, CDR2 LQKENI. Between the trimmed V and J ends, which lost 0 bases and 11 bases, there was a span of 11 bases. The CDR3 totals 13 residues.

V and J are TRBV3-1 (or the pseudogene TRBV3-2) and TRBJ2-2; TRBD2 matches at 9 bases. Germline V gene data show CDR1 as LGHDT and CDR2 as YNNKEL (reference sequence). CDR3 length: 15 amino acids. V gave up 3 bases and J gave up 5 bases; unmatched junction bases: 4. The chain's CDR3 is CASSHASGGTGELFF. The CDR3 region has the DNA TGTGCCAGCAGCCATGCCAGCGGGGGGACCGGGGAGCTGTTTTTT.

V gene TRBV27 combines with J gene TRBJ2-7; the D gene is possibly TRBD1 (5 bases). The germline CDR1 and CDR2 sequences are MNHEY and SMNVEV (reference sequence). The CDR3 spans 13 residues. V was cut by 11 bases and J by 0 bases, with 14 bases left in between. The chain's CDR3 is CAPWGVLSYEQYF. The CDR3 nucleotides read TGTGCCCCTTGGGGCGTTCTCTCCTACGAGCAGTACTTC.

The rearrangement uses TRBV6-6 and TRBJ2-2; D is possibly TRBD2 (7 bases). There are 16 residues in the CDR3. Per the germline V gene, CDR1 is MNHNY and CDR2 is SVGAGI (reference sequence). V lost 1 base and J lost 4, with 13 bases in between. The CDR3 DNA reads TGTGCCAGCAGTTACTTGGGGGGGCAGGGCACCGGGGAGCTGTTTTTT. Translation gives CASSYLGGQGTGELFF.

V usage is TRBV7-3 and J usage is TRBJ2-2; perhaps TRBD1 as D (6 bases). The CDR3 totals 14 residues. Germline CDR1 is SGHTA and CDR2 is FQGTGA. Trimming shortened V by 5 bases and J by 7 bases, and 14 bases separated the two germline ends. The CDR3 region has the DNA TGTGCCAGCAGCAAACAGGGTGGTGGCGGGGAGCTGTTTTTT. This gives the protein CASSKQGGGGELFF.